These 25 T cell receptor beta chains share one sample of origin, sequenced in a study of blood T cell repertoires in COVID-19. TCRdb's copy holds only in-frame clones and misses some; the assay was immunoSEQ multiplex PCR. The table has under 200,000 clones, approximately 79% seen once; the top ten hold about 5.5%. The sequenced material came from PBMCs or T cells enriched from blood (not recorded which). These receptors all stem from a woman aged 55 to 70 with acute COVID-19.

The CDR3 loop reads CAISRQGAGSEQYV. The CDR3, as DNA: TGTGCCATCAGTAGACAGGGGGCAGGAAGCGAGCAGTACGTC. The rearrangement uses TRBV10-3 and TRBJ2-7; TRBD1 agrees at 10 bases. This CDR3 spans 14 amino acids. Germline lookup yields CDR1 ENHRY and CDR2 SYGVKD. Losses at the gene ends were 5 bases for V and 6 bases for J; bases not matched to a gene: 7.

The chain joins TRBV7-8 to TRBJ1-1; D is ambiguous. This CDR3 comprises 15 residues. V was clipped by 9 bases and J by 7 bases, with 24 bases between them. Germline lookup yields CDR1 SGHVS and CDR2 FQNEAQ. CDR3 residues: CASCILSNLNLEAFF. The CDR3, as DNA: TGTGCCAGTTGTATCCTAAGTAACCTTAACCTTGAAGCTTTCTTT.

Turning to this clone: The same CDR3 arises from other DNA sequences in this sample as well. This sequence joins TRBV3-1 (or the pseudogene TRBV3-2) and TRBJ2-1; 11 nucleotides line up with TRBD2. V shed 4 bases, J shed 4 bases, and the junction held 3 bases outside the gene matches. The germline gives CDR1 LGHDT, CDR2 YNNKEL (reference sequence). The CDR3 totals 15 residues. CDR3 region: CASSPGTSGYNEQFF. Here the CDR3 DNA reads TGTGCCAGCAGCCCCGGGACTAGCGGATACAATGAGCAGTTCTTC.

For the CDR3, the DNA is TGTGCCAGCAGCCAGATGGGACAGGGGTATTTAAGCTATGGCTACACCTTC. Translating gives CASSQMGQGYLSYGYTF. This sequence joins TRBV14 and TRBJ1-2, with 10 bases that match TRBD1. J lost 4 bases, V lost 3 bases, and 11 bases had no gene match. This CDR3 is 17 amino acids long. Per germline, CDR1 SGHDN and CDR2 FVKESK.

Only one count was recorded for this clone. The chain uses TRBV30 and TRBJ2-7; the D gene is possibly TRBD1 (7 bases). The CDR3 length is 14 residues. The germline gives CDR1 GTSNPN, CDR2 SVGIG (reference sequence). V was clipped by 6 bases and J by 2 bases, with 17 bases between them. The CDR3 loop reads CACTRQGGTYEQYV. DNA for the CDR3: TGTGCCTGCACCCGACAGGGAGGAACCTACGAGCAGTACGTC.

A single count supports this clone. The CDR3 is CASSQDLGSGQRLHF. CDR3 sequence (DNA): TGTGCCAGCAGCCAAGATCTTGGGTCAGGGCAACGACTCCACTTT. The chain links TRBV14 to TRBJ1-6; D may be TRBD1 (5 bases). The V gene's germline CDR1 is SGHDN and CDR2 FVKESK. This CDR3 is built from 15 residues. V was clipped by 0 bases and J by 16 bases, with 19 bases between them.

The rearrangement uses TRBV5-1 and TRBJ2-3, with TRBD2 as a possible D gene (5 bases). Deletions cut 5 bases from V and 0 bases from J, with 13 bases between. In germline, CDR1 is SGHRS, CDR2 YFSETQ. The CDR3 spans 15 residues. CDR3 protein: CASRSGDYSTDTQYF. DNA for the CDR3: TGCGCCAGCAGATCCGGGGATTACAGCACAGATACGCAGTATTTT.

The table lists this clone with a count of one. The chain joins TRBV28 to TRBJ1-2; 8 bases are shared with TRBD1. The germline V gene has CDR1 MDHEN and CDR2 SYDVKM. CDR3 length: 16 amino acids. V was pared by 6 bases and J by 2 bases, with 11 bases of the junction left unmatched. CDR3 protein: CASRAGTGLINYGYTF. DNA of the CDR3: TGTGCCAGCAGAGCCGGGACAGGACTCATAAACTATGGCTACACCTTC.

The V and J genes are TRBV7-9 and TRBJ2-7; no clear D. Trimming stripped 1 base from V and 3 bases from J, with 13 bases between. The V gene's germline CDR1 is SEHNR and CDR2 FQNEAQ (reference sequence). This CDR3 region has 15 residues. CDR3 sequence: CASSLDSFSYYEQYF. The CDR3 DNA reads as TGTGCCAGCAGCTTAGACAGTTTCTCCTACTACGAGCAGTACTTC.

This sequence joins TRBV6-1 and TRBJ1-3; D remains unclear. There are 12 residues in the CDR3. Trimming removed 3 bases at V and 4 bases at J, with 4 bases between. Germline V CDR1 and CDR2: MNHNS, SASEGT. In DNA, the CDR3 is TGTGCCAGCAGTGACCAGGGAAACACCATATATTTT. It yields the protein CASSDQGNTIYF.

This clone was picked up a small number of times. The chain has TRBV15 and TRBJ1-5; D is unclear. CDR3 size: 13 residues. In germline, CDR1 is LNHNV, CDR2 YYDKDF (reference sequence). Trimming removed 1 base from V and 5 bases from J, with 6 bases in between. CDR3 DNA: TGTGCCACCAGCAGAGGAACTTATCAGCCCCAGCATTTT. Translation: CATSRGTYQPQHF.

The chain is built from TRBV24-1 and TRBJ2-3; D might be TRBD1 (6 bases). The germline gives CDR1 KGHDR, CDR2 SFDVKD. The V and J ends lost 10 bases and 0 bases respectively, with 13 bases between them. The CDR3 covers 14 residues. The CDR3 DNA is TGTGCCACTAGCGACAGGAGGAGCACAGATACGCAGTATTTT. Translating gives CATSDRRSTDTQYF.

CDR3 amino acids: CSVEQGRHEQFF. The CDR3 nucleotides read TGCAGCGTGGAACAGGGTAGGCATGAGCAGTTCTTC. V gene TRBV29-1 combines with J gene TRBJ2-1, with a tentative D call TRBD1 (6 bases). The V gene's germline CDR1 is SQVTM and CDR2 ANQGSEA. This CDR3 contains 12 residues. The ends were cut back, 6 bases at V and 8 bases at J, with 14 bases in the middle.

The gene calls are TRBV18 and TRBJ1-1; D remains ambiguous. CDR3 length: 14 residues. V was clipped by 0 bases and J by 2 bases, with 7 bases between them. The germline V gene encodes CDR1 KGHSH and CDR2 LQKENI. The CDR3 loop is CASSPPYGNTEAFF. CDR3 sequence (DNA): TGTGCCAGCTCACCACCGTACGGTAACACTGAAGCTTTCTTT.

This chain joins TRBV6-5 and TRBJ1-1, with TRBD1 as a possible D gene (5 bases). Looked up from germline, CDR1 is MNHEY and CDR2 is SVGAGI. The CDR3 extends over 13 amino acids. The V end was cut by 6 bases, the J end by 1 base, with 9 bases between. CDR3 protein: CASRTGQNTEAFF. The CDR3 DNA follows: TGTGCCAGCAGGACTGGACAGAACACTGAAGCTTTCTTT.

The V and J genes are TRBV6-2 or TRBV6-3 and TRBJ2-4, with D possibly being TRBD2 (5 bases). V was pared by 6 bases and J by 12 bases, with 12 bases between. The CDR3 spans 11 residues. In germline, CDR1 is MNHEY, CDR2 SVGEGT. The DNA of the CDR3 is TGTGCCAGCAGCCAAGGGAGTACTCAGTACTTC. Its protein is CASSQGSTQYF.

This clone came up a few times. The V gene is TRBV30, the J gene TRBJ1-3, with D possibly TRBD1 on 5 matching bases. Trimming shortened V by 0 bases and J by 2 bases, and 11 bases separated the two germline ends. The germline V gene encodes CDR1 GTSNPN and CDR2 SVGIG (reference sequence). The CDR3 consists of 15 residues. This CDR3 reads CAWSVGGAAGNTIYF. The DNA for the CDR3 is TGTGCCTGGAGTGTAGGCGGGGCCGCTGGAAACACCATATATTTT.

The CDR3 DNA follows: TGTGCCAGCAGCTTAGTGCTAGCGGGAGTCACAGATACGCAGTATTTT. Its translation is CASSLVLAGVTDTQYF. The chain employs TRBV7-2 and TRBJ2-3, with 10 bases identical to TRBD2. In germline, CDR1 is SGHTA, CDR2 FQGNSA. The CDR3 loop spans 16 amino acids. With 1 base clipped from V and 2 bases from J, the junction kept 3 bases outside the gene matches.

The chain combines TRBV6-5 with TRBJ1-6; possibly TRBD1 for D (6 bases). The CDR3 is 15 amino acids. V was pared by 7 bases and J by 0 bases, with 10 bases between. CDR1 MNHEY and CDR2 SVGAGI come from the germline V gene. CDR3 residues: CASTRQDSYNSPLHF. The CDR3 DNA reads as TGTGCCAGCACCAGACAGGACTCCTATAATTCACCCCTCCACTTT.

The count of this clone is one. The genes are TRBV19 and TRBJ2-5; 13 bases match TRBD2. This CDR3 comprises 15 residues. Germline loops: CDR1 LNHDA, CDR2 SQIVND (reference sequence). The ends lost 6 bases at V and 2 bases at J; junction bases unmatched: 3. CDR3 sequence: CASSQLAGGQETQYF. The CDR3 nucleotides read TGTGCCAGTAGCCAACTAGCGGGGGGGCAAGAGACCCAGTACTTC.

This clone was seen only a few times. The chain has TRBV4-3 and TRBJ1-2; 11 bases line up with TRBD1. From germline, CDR1 is LGHNA and CDR2 YSLEER. The CDR3 consists of 15 residues. V shed 4 bases, J shed 7 bases, and the junction held 8 bases outside the gene matches. The CDR3 DNA reads TGCGCCAGCAGCCCGGACAGGGGGCGCAAGGCTGGCTACACCTTC. This gives the protein CASSPDRGRKAGYTF.

The chain recombines TRBV4-3 with TRBJ1-5, with TRBD1 matching 10 bases. Looked up from germline, CDR1 is LGHNA and CDR2 is YSLEER. The CDR3 totals 16 residues. The junction had 8 bases not matched to a gene; V was cut back by 4 bases and J by 5 bases. In DNA form, the CDR3 reads TGCGCCAGCAGCCCCGGCGGGACAGGGGTTTATCAGCCCCAGCATTTT. Encoded protein: CASSPGGTGVYQPQHF.

There are a few counts of this clone. The chain carries TRBV6-5 and TRBJ1-3; D ambiguous. V was cut by 6 bases and J by 0 bases, with 12 bases left in between. Germline CDR1 MNHEY, CDR2 SVGAGI. The CDR3 contains 15 residues. The CDR3 DNA reads as TGTGCCAGCAGAACCGGGAGATCCTCTGGAAACACCATATATTTT. Translated, it gives CASRTGRSSGNTIYF.

This clone was observed a handful of times. This chain links TRBV6-1 with TRBJ1-5; TRBD1 matches 8 bases. The ends lost 3 bases at V and 0 bases at J; junction bases unmatched: 4. The CDR3 loop spans 16 amino acids. Germline CDR1 MNHNS, CDR2 SASEGT. The CDR3 sequence is CASSDGGTGSNQPQHF. The DNA of the CDR3 is TGTGCCAGCAGTGATGGGGGGACAGGTAGCAATCAGCCCCAGCATTTT.

This clone has only a few counts. V and J are TRBV9 and TRBJ2-5, with D maybe TRBD2 (5 bases). This CDR3 is built from 15 residues. Germline V CDR1 and CDR2: SGDLS, YYNGEE. The germline V and J ends were trimmed by 4 bases and 0 bases, with 13 bases remaining between them. Written as DNA, the CDR3 is TGTGCCAGCAGCTACGACTGGGAGTACCAAGAGACCCAGTACTTC. Translating it yields CASSYDWEYQETQYF.